This entry lists 26 T cell receptor beta chains sequenced from one sample in a study of blood T cell repertoires in COVID-19. The table came from immunoSEQ multiplex PCR; TCRdb's copy has only in-frame clones and leaves some out. The data hold 200,000 to 300,000 clones, with roughly 85% observed a single time. The material sequenced was PBMCs or T cells enriched from blood (not recorded which). These receptors all stem from a woman between 45 and 65 years old with acute COVID-19.

The rearrangement links TRBV9 to TRBJ2-3; 10 nucleotides match TRBD2. Trimming at V came to 5 bases and at J to 6 bases, leaving 6 bases not matched to a gene. Germline loops: CDR1 SGDLS, CDR2 YYNGEE. The CDR3 extends over 14 amino acids. The CDR3 bases are TGTGCCAGCAGTGTTAGCGGGGGGCGGGATACGCAGTATTTT. It encodes CASSVSGGRDTQYF. Full variable domain (outside the CDR3, taken from reference TRBV9 and TRBJ2-3): DSGVTQTPKHLITATGQRVTLRCSPRSGDLSVYWYQQSLDQGLQFLIQYYNGEERAKGNILERFSAQQFPDLHSELNLSSLELGDSALYFCASSVSGGRDTQYFGPGTRLTVL.

The genes are TRBV7-2 and TRBJ1-6; no reliable D call. Trimming left V 4 bases short and J 9 bases short, with 16 bases between. There are 15 residues in the CDR3. In germline, CDR1 is SGHTA, CDR2 FQGNSA. CDR3 in DNA: TGTGCCAGCAGCTCAGACCTCACGAGGCGTTCACCCCTCCACTTT. Amino acid sequence: CASSSDLTRRSPLHF.

The CDR3 spells CATSRDIGTGGSYEQYF. The CDR3 nucleotides read TGTGCCACCAGCAGAGATATAGGGACAGGGGGCTCCTACGAGCAGTACTTC. The gene calls are TRBV15 and TRBJ2-7; 11 positions agree with TRBD1. J lost 0 bases, V lost 0 bases, and 4 bases had no gene match. The V gene's germline CDR1 is LNHNV and CDR2 YYDKDF (reference sequence). This CDR3 has 17 residues.

V and J are TRBV19 and TRBJ2-1, with D possibly being TRBD2 (7 bases). Germline V CDR1 and CDR2: LNHDA, SQIVND (reference sequence). This CDR3 region has 16 residues. Trimming removed 5 bases at V and 7 bases at J, with 21 bases between. In DNA form, the CDR3 reads TGTGCCAGTAGTTCCCCGGGGTGGGGGGGCAATAATGAGCAGTTCTTC. Encoded protein: CASSSPGWGGNNEQFF.

The chain has TRBV11-2 and TRBJ2-1; 7 positions agree with TRBD2. Losses at the gene ends were 4 bases for V and 3 bases for J; bases not matched to a gene: 9. Germline loops: CDR1 SGHAT, CDR2 FQNNGV. The CDR3 runs to 16 residues. CDR3 region: CASSSAGGGDYNEQFF. Here the CDR3 DNA reads TGTGCCAGCAGCTCCGCCGGCGGGGGTGACTACAATGAGCAGTTCTTC.

The CDR3 bases are TGTGCCAGCAGCTTAAGACTACTAGCGGGGGGGCAAGAGACCCAGTACTTC. Protein product: CASSLRLLAGGQETQYF. The V call is TRBV7-2, the J call TRBJ2-5; 13 bases are a match to TRBD2. Germline assignment: CDR1 SGHTA and CDR2 FQGNSA. The CDR3 loop spans 17 amino acids. J lost 2 bases, V lost 2 bases, and 5 bases had no gene match.

The genes are TRBV27 and TRBJ2-7, with no clear D. The CDR3 is 14 amino acids. Germline CDR1 MNHEY, CDR2 SMNVEV (reference sequence). Trimming removed 4 bases from V and 1 base from J, with 11 bases in between. CDR3 bases: TGTGCCAGCAGTTCTCACAGACCATCCTACGAGCAGTACTTC. It translates to CASSSHRPSYEQYF.

V is TRBV6-5 and J is TRBJ2-1, with TRBD2 identical over 10 bases. CDR1 is MNHEY, CDR2 SVGAGI, per germline. This CDR3 spans 14 amino acids. Losses at the gene ends were 6 bases for V and 2 bases for J; bases not matched to a gene: 1. The CDR3 coding sequence is TGTGCCAGCAGAACTAGCGGGGCCTACAATGAGCAGTTCTTC. Its translation: CASRTSGAYNEQFF.

The V gene is TRBV5-1, the J gene TRBJ2-3, with 7 bases that match TRBD1. Looked up from germline, CDR1 is SGHRS and CDR2 is YFSETQ. Trimming removed 4 bases from V and 0 bases from J; junction bases left unmatched: 5. This CDR3 comprises 15 residues. The CDR3 region is CASSIGQDSTDTQYF. The CDR3 DNA reads as TGCGCCAGCAGCATCGGACAGGACAGCACAGATACGCAGTATTTT.

The DNA for the CDR3 is TGCGCCAGCAGCCCCCGCAGCGACAATGAGCAGTTCTTC. Its protein product is CASSPRSDNEQFF. The gene calls are TRBV4-3 and TRBJ2-1, with D unresolved. This CDR3 comprises 13 residues. Germline CDR1 LGHNA, CDR2 YSLEER. Trimming shortened V by 4 bases and J by 5 bases, and 9 bases separated the two germline ends.

V usage is TRBV2 and J usage is TRBJ1-2; D remains ambiguous. This CDR3 spans 14 amino acids. Germline assignment: CDR1 SNHLY and CDR2 FYNNEI. Between the trimmed V and J ends, which lost 5 bases and 1 base, there was a span of 11 bases. The CDR3 is CASSLGRVNYGYTF. As DNA, the CDR3 is TGTGCCAGCAGTCTTGGGAGAGTTAACTATGGCTACACCTTC.

The chain carries TRBV19 and TRBJ1-5; D gene uncertain. Germline V CDR1 and CDR2: LNHDA, SQIVND (reference sequence). This CDR3 region has 13 residues. Trimming removed 3 bases from V and 2 bases from J, with 5 bases in between. The CDR3 DNA reads TGTGCCAGTAGTATTGAGGGCAATCAGCCCCAGCATTTT. Its translation: CASSIEGNQPQHF.

This clone has only one observation. The V call is TRBV6-1, the J call TRBJ1-5; TRBD1 is a possible D gene (5 bases). Germline loops: CDR1 MNHNS, CDR2 SASEGT. CDR3 size: 14 residues. The V end was cut by 2 bases, the J end by 7 bases, with 12 bases between. CDR3 region: CASSEPGEGQPQHF. In DNA form, the CDR3 reads TGTGCCAGCAGTGAACCCGGGGAGGGGCAGCCCCAGCATTTT.

The chain recombines TRBV15 with TRBJ1-4; tentative D call: TRBD1 (5 bases). The CDR3 covers 14 residues. Trimming cost V 5 bases and J 9 bases, with 16 bases left between them. Per germline, CDR1 LNHNV and CDR2 YYDKDF (reference sequence). This CDR3 reads CATSVGAALKKLFF. CDR3 DNA sequence: TGTGCCACCAGCGTAGGGGCCGCCTTAAAAAAACTGTTTTTT.

The chain employs TRBV2 and TRBJ1-1; TRBD1 matches 9 bases. This CDR3 has 16 amino acids. V lost 4 bases, J lost 6 bases, and 12 bases stayed unmatched. Germline V gene lookup returns CDR1 SNHLY and CDR2 FYNNEI. CDR3 protein: CASSGRDRVVNAEAFF. CDR3 sequence (DNA): TGTGCCAGCAGTGGTCGGGACAGGGTTGTCAACGCTGAAGCTTTCTTT.

The chain combines TRBV18 with TRBJ2-6, with unresolved D. Germline-derived CDR1 and CDR2 are KGHSH and LQKENI. Trimming removed 3 bases at V and 0 bases at J, with 12 bases between. This CDR3 is built from 17 residues. This chain's CDR3 is CASSPSEGFSGANVLTF. The CDR3 DNA reads TGTGCCAGCTCACCCAGCGAAGGTTTCTCTGGGGCCAACGTCCTGACTTTC.

The rearrangement links TRBV6-5 to TRBJ2-7; maybe TRBD1 (6 bases). V shed 7 bases and J shed 7 bases, with 20 bases lying between them. This CDR3 contains 14 residues. CDR1 is MNHEY, CDR2 SVGAGI, per germline. The CDR3 sequence: CASTFPGHSNEQYF. CDR3 DNA: TGTGCCAGCACCTTCCCGGGACATTCCAATGAGCAGTACTTC.

A single count supports this clone. The chain employs TRBV5-1 and TRBJ2-1; 9 positions agree with TRBD1. J lost 5 bases, V lost 3 bases, and 9 bases had no gene match. Looked up from germline, CDR1 is SGHRS and CDR2 is YFSETQ. This CDR3 is 16 amino acids long. The CDR3 bases are TGCGCCAGCAGCTCTTCGATTAGGACAGGGGACAATGAGCAGTTCTTC. The encoded protein is CASSSSIRTGDNEQFF.

V and J are TRBV7-8 and TRBJ2-5, with 8 bases that match TRBD1. Germline CDR1 and CDR2: SGHVS and FQNEAQ. V lost 1 base and J lost 1; bases outside the gene matches: 5. The CDR3 contains 16 residues. CDR3 residues: CASSLGAGGIQETQYF. The CDR3 DNA reads TGTGCCAGCAGCTTAGGCGCAGGGGGCATCCAAGAGACCCAGTACTTC.

This chain links TRBV7-6 with TRBJ2-7; maybe TRBD1 (6 bases). Germline V CDR1 and CDR2: SGHVS, FNYEAQ. The V gene lost 2 bases and the J gene lost 3 bases, with 8 bases spanning the gap. CDR3 length: 13 amino acids. The CDR3: CASSLRGYYEQYF. Written as DNA, the CDR3 is TGTGCCAGCAGCTTAAGGGGGTACTACGAGCAGTACTTC.

The chain is built from TRBV24-1 and TRBJ1-5, with D possibly matching TRBD1 (5 bases). The CDR3 runs to 16 residues. The germline V gene encodes CDR1 KGHDR and CDR2 SFDVKD. The V end lost 4 bases, the J end lost 3 bases, and 15 bases lay between the germline ends. CDR3 in amino acids: CATSEGDRGDNQPQHF. CDR3 nucleotides: TGTGCCACCAGTGAAGGAGATCGGGGGGACAATCAGCCCCAGCATTTT.

This clone has just a few counts. The rearrangement joins TRBV6-5 to TRBJ2-7; 7 nucleotides align to TRBD1. The CDR3 is 14 residues long. Germline V gene data show CDR1 as MNHEY and CDR2 as SVGAGI. V was clipped by 5 bases and J by 2 bases; unmatched bases: 6. The CDR3 region is CASSTSGTAYEQYF. CDR3 nucleotides: TGTGCCAGCAGTACGTCAGGGACAGCCTACGAGCAGTACTTC.

This chain connects TRBV7-2 to TRBJ1-5; unclear D gene. Per the germline V gene, CDR1 is SGHTA and CDR2 is FQGNSA. V lost 2 bases to trimming and J lost 6 bases, with 11 bases between them. This CDR3 has 14 amino acids. The CDR3 region is CASSLYGMGQPQHF. CDR3 sequence (DNA): TGTGCCAGCAGCTTATACGGGATGGGTCAGCCCCAGCATTTT.

V usage is TRBV2 and J usage is TRBJ2-7; perhaps TRBD1 as D (5 bases). This CDR3 is built from 13 residues. The V gene's germline CDR1 is SNHLY and CDR2 FYNNEI. V lost 3 bases and J 6 bases, leaving 12 bases between the germline ends. The DNA of the CDR3 is TGTGCCAGCAGTGACTCACAGGAAGTCGAGCAGTACTTC. It yields the protein CASSDSQEVEQYF.

The chain joins TRBV6-1 to TRBJ1-1, with D unclear. V shed 3 bases and J shed 2 bases, with 7 bases lying between them. Looked up from germline, CDR1 is MNHNS and CDR2 is SASEGT. The length of the CDR3 is 13 residues. CDR3 sequence (DNA): TGTGCCAGCAGTGAGAGACTTAACACTGAAGCTTTCTTT. The encoded protein is CASSERLNTEAFF.

The chain uses TRBV6-1 and TRBJ2-2, with TRBD1 matching over 9 bases. The CDR3 loop spans 17 amino acids. Germline CDR1 and CDR2: MNHNS and SASEGT. Trimming cost V 0 bases and J 4 bases; bases outside gene matches: 6. The CDR3 nucleotides are TGTGCCAGCAGTGAAGCGCTGACAGGGGGTAGCACCGGGGAGCTGTTTTTT. Translated: CASSEALTGGSTGELFF.